The 10 T cell receptor beta chains below were found in one sample sequenced in a study of CD8 T cells in Susac syndrome. cDNA came from about 0.5 to 1 ug RNA primed by random hexamers. TCRdb reanalysed the immunoSEQ multiplex PCR reads using MiXCR and keeps one entry per CDR3 protein. The table shows some 450,000 distinct CDR3 sequences, with roughly 85% occurring only once. The sample taken for sequencing was CD8+ T cells from PBMCs. These receptors all come from a human donor with multiple sclerosis.

The genes are TRBV11-2 and TRBJ1-1, with 10 bases matching TRBD1. V dropped 2 bases and J dropped 2; count of bases not matched to a gene: 17. Germline assignment: CDR1 SGHAT and CDR2 FQNNGV. The CDR3 spans 20 residues. CDR3 residues: CASSLYQSTRDRGKNTEAFF. The CDR3 nucleotides read TGTGCCAGCAGCTTATACCAGTCTACCCGGGACAGGGGAAAAAACACTGAAGCTTTCTTT.

This clonotype has just one count. The rearrangement joins TRBV2 to TRBJ1-5, with 7 nucleotides matching TRBD1. The CDR3 runs to 14 residues. The germline CDR1 and CDR2 sequences are SNHLY and FYNNEI. V was clipped by 6 bases and J by 2 bases; unmatched bases: 4. The CDR3 here is CASRLGTGNQPQHF. The DNA of the CDR3 is TGTGCCAGCAGGCTAGGGACAGGCAATCAGCCCCAGCATTTT.

The rearrangement uses TRBV4-1 and TRBJ1-2; a weak D match, TRBD1 (6 bases). CDR1 is MGHRA, CDR2 YSYEKL, per germline. V was pared by 4 bases and J by 5 bases, with 17 bases between. CDR3 length: 15 amino acids. The CDR3 loop reads CASSLARNQGYGYTF. The CDR3 DNA reads TGCGCCAGCAGCCTCGCAAGGAACCAGGGGTATGGCTACACCTTC.

The rearrangement uses TRBV4-1 and TRBJ1-2; tentatively, D is TRBD1 (5 bases). V gave up 2 bases and J gave up 4 bases, with 14 bases separating them. The CDR3 sequence is 15 residues long. Per germline, CDR1 MGHRA and CDR2 YSYEKL. CDR3 residues: CASSQKRGRTYGYTF. CDR3 DNA sequence: TGCGCCAGCAGCCAAAAGAGGGGCAGGACCTATGGCTACACCTTC.

The J gene is TRBJ1-5, the V gene TRBV15; tentative D call: TRBD1 (5 bases). Per the germline V gene, CDR1 is LNHNV and CDR2 is YYDKDF (reference sequence). CDR3 length: 15 amino acids. The V end was cut by 1 base, the J end by 7 bases, with 14 bases between. The CDR3 reads CATSRGGRLRQPQHF. The CDR3 region has the DNA TGTGCCACCAGCAGAGGGGGACGACTACGGCAGCCCCAGCATTTT.

This rearrangement joins TRBV2 to TRBJ1-5, with 8 nucleotides matching TRBD1. Unmatched junction bases numbered 2, after V lost 1 base and J lost 0 bases. This CDR3 is built from 16 residues. Germline lookup yields CDR1 SNHLY and CDR2 FYNNEI. The CDR3 nucleotides are TGTGCCAGCAGTGAAGGGGACAGGTTTAGCAATCAGCCCCAGCATTTT. This gives the protein CASSEGDRFSNQPQHF.

The chain employs TRBV30 and TRBJ2-5; TRBD2 is a possible D gene (5 bases). The germline gives CDR1 GTSNPN, CDR2 SVGIG (reference sequence). Trimming took off 0 bases at V and 4 bases at J, with 18 bases between the two ends. This CDR3 has 16 residues. The CDR3 here is CAWSVGSLASPETQYF. The CDR3 region has the DNA TGTGCCTGGAGTGTAGGATCCCTAGCAAGTCCAGAGACCCAGTACTTC. Complete variable domain (other parts from reference TRBV30 and TRBJ2-5): SQTIHQWPATLVQPVGSPLSLECTVEGTSNPNLYWYRQAAGRGLQLLFYSVGIGQISSEVPQNLSASRPQDRQFILSSKKLLLSDSGFYLCAWSVGSLASPETQYFGPGTRLLVL.

This chain connects TRBV29-1 to TRBJ2-1, with 9 bases identical to TRBD1. Germline V gene lookup returns CDR1 SQVTM and CDR2 ANQGSEA. The CDR3 spans 15 residues. With V trimmed by 3 bases and J by 9 bases, 12 bases remained unmatched. CDR3 sequence reads: CSVDTGQGLLGEQFF. In DNA, the CDR3 is TGCAGCGTTGATACCGGACAGGGGCTTTTGGGTGAGCAGTTCTTC.

The sample holds one count of this clonotype. V gene TRBV4-1 combines with J gene TRBJ2-7, with D possibly being TRBD1 or TRBD2 (6 bases each). Trimming removed 0 bases from V and 3 bases from J, with 18 bases in between. The CDR3 consists of 17 residues. CDR1 is MGHRA, CDR2 YSYEKL, per germline. The CDR3 nucleotides are TGCGCCAGCAGCCAAGATTATTGGGGGGCCCTGAACTACGAGCAGTACTTC. It codes for CASSQDYWGALNYEQYF.

This chain connects TRBV9 to TRBJ2-3; 8 positions match TRBD1. This CDR3 region has 14 residues. From germline, CDR1 is SGDLS and CDR2 YYNGEE. The V gene end was trimmed by 4 bases and the J gene end by 3 bases; junction bases not matched to a gene: 4. CDR3: CASSPRGQTDTQYF. In nucleotides, the CDR3 is TGTGCCAGCAGCCCCAGGGGGCAGACAGATACGCAGTATTTT.